This TCR beta chain originates from a study of shared clonotypes between healthy human individuals. Repertoires were generated with immunoSEQ multiplex PCR, while TCRdb's copy carries only in-frame clones and drops some. Counted here are millions of clones, 95% occurring once; the ten biggest clones make up 0.13%. The sequenced sample consisted of naive CD4+ T cells sorted from blood. Regarding subset: CD45RA+ positively selected. This clonotype was sampled from a man aged 18 to 29 in good health.

CDR3 amino acids: CASSESTTTGAAKNIQYF. CDR3 coding DNA: TGCGCCAGCAGTGAGTCTACCACGACGGGGGCGGCCAAAAACATTCAGTACTTC. The V and J genes are TRBV10-2 and TRBJ2-4; D tentatively fits TRBD1 or TRBD2 (6 bases each). Trimming shortened V by 0 bases and J by 1 base, and 16 bases separated the two germline ends. Looked up from germline, CDR1 is WSHSY and CDR2 is SAAADI. There are 18 residues in the CDR3.